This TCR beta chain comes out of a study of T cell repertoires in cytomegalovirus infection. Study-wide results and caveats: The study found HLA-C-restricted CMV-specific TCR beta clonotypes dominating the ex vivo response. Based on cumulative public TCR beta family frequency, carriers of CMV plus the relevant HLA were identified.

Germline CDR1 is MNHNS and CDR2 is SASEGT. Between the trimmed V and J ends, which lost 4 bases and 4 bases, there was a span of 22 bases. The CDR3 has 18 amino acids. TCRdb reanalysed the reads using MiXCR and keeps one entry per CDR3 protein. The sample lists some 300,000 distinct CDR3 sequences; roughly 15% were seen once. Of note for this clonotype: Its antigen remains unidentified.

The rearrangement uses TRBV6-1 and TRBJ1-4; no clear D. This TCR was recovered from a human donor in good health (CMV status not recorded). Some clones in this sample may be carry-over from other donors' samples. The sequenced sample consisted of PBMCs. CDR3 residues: CASSGFGRITSDNEKLFF. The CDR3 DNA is TGTGCCAGCAGTGGTTTCGGACGAATAACGTCGGATAATGAAAAACTGTTTTTT.